This T cell receptor beta chain was retrieved from a study of OX40 agonist ivuxolimab in advanced cancers. Looking at the study overall: An agonistic anti-OX40 (CD134) antibody, ivuxolimab, was used to treat the patients.

The repertoire was sequenced with immunoSEQ multiplex PCR; TCRdb's copy has only in-frame clones and lacks some. The data hold fewer than 120,000 clones, with roughly nine tenths observed a single time. The germline V gene encodes CDR1 GTSNPN and CDR2 SVGIG (reference sequence). The CDR3 covers 13 residues. The germline V and J ends were trimmed by 7 bases and 7 bases, with 19 bases remaining between them. Sequenced here: CD4+ or CD8+ T cells sorted from blood, sampled in a trial of the OX40 agonist ivuxolimab. The sequence came from an adult with an advanced solid tumor such as melanoma, head and neck, liver or kidney cancer. The gene calls are TRBV30 and TRBJ1-2, with D perhaps TRBD1 (6 bases). CDR3 bases: TGTGCCTTTTACCTACAGGGATTAGGTGGCTACACCTTC. Its protein is CAFYLQGLGGYTF.